This TCR beta chain derives from a study of blood T cell repertoires in COVID-19. Across the whole study: Both acute and convalescent COVID-19 samples were obtained from the United States, Italy and Spain.

Authors' analysis steps: Nucleated cell number was recorded as an estimate derived from reference gene primer amplification. Clones were sequenced by immunoSEQ multiplex PCR, and TCRdb holds only the in-frame ones, with some missing. The V and J calls and the clone size are those of that table, but D and trimming were determined from the DNA. The data contain more than 85,000 clones, approximately 82% of them singletons. The receptor comes from a man in his 70s with acute or convalescent COVID-19. The sample taken for sequencing was peripheral blood.

CDR3 residues: CASSLRAGGNQPQHF. In DNA, the CDR3 is TGTGCCAGCAGTTTGAGGGCTGGGGGCAATCAGCCCCAGCATTTT. The J gene is TRBJ1-5, the V gene TRBV28, with D unresolved. This CDR3 has 15 amino acids. V dropped 3 bases and J dropped 2 bases, with 11 bases sitting between them. Germline loops: CDR1 MDHEN, CDR2 SYDVKM.